Shown below are 6 T cell receptor beta chains from a single sample sequenced in a study of blood T cells in healthy people across ages. Together with a sample-barcoded 5' primer, a J-beta primer mix was included in a second PCR lasting about 6 to 11 cycles. MiXCR was run by TCRdb on the 5' RACE reads, yielding one entry per CDR3 protein. The table lists about 640,000 distinct CDR3 sequences, about 54% of them singletons. The sequencing input was blood. All receptors come from a man aged 60-69 years in good health.

The chain carries TRBV7-2 and TRBJ2-5, with 7 bases that match TRBD1. This CDR3 is built from 17 residues. Looked up from germline, CDR1 is SGHTA and CDR2 is FQGNSA. V lost 3 bases, J lost 5 bases, and 15 bases stayed unmatched. CDR3 residues: CASSFTPKYRGRETQYF. As DNA, the CDR3 is TGTGCCAGCAGCTTCACCCCCAAATACAGGGGCAGGGAGACCCAGTACTTC. The full variable domain, rest sourced from reference TRBV7-2 and TRBJ2-5, is GAGVSQSPSNKVTEKGKDVELRCDPISGHTALYWYRQSLGQGLEFLIYFQGNSAPDKSGLPSDRFSAERTGGSVSTLTIQRTQQEDSAVYLCASSFTPKYRGRETQYFGPGTRLLVL.

This chain joins TRBV20-1 and TRBJ1-1; 7 nucleotides match TRBD1. This CDR3 contains 18 residues. CDR1 and CDR2 (germline): DFQATT, SNEGSKA (reference sequence). J was trimmed by 0 bases and V by 3 bases; bases with no gene match: 16. CDR3 DNA: TGCAGTGCTAGCGCCCCGGGACAGCCCCTGAGGTTGAACACTGAAGCTTTCTTT. Its protein is CSASAPGQPLRLNTEAFF.

The chain combines TRBV9 with TRBJ2-2, with D perhaps matching TRBD1 (5 bases). V was pared by 1 base and J by 2 bases, with 12 bases between. Germline CDR1 is SGDLS and CDR2 is YYNGEE. This CDR3 comprises 16 residues. The CDR3 DNA sequence: TGTGCCAGCAGCGTAACCGGGCAGGGCAACACCGGGGAGCTGTTTTTT. This encodes CASSVTGQGNTGELFF.

Comment on this clonotype: Being one base from a much bigger clone, this may be a read error. The chain combines TRBV5-1 with TRBJ2-5, with no clear D. The closer fit of TRBJ2-7 to the DNA end suggests the J call may be wrong. This CDR3 spans 11 amino acids. The germline V gene has CDR1 SGHRS and CDR2 YFSETQ. DNA of the CDR3: TGCGCCAGCGGCTTTGACTACGAGCAGTACTTC. It encodes CASGFDYEQYF.

This clonotype was counted ten times or more. The CDR3 region is CSAGSYQETQYF. The CDR3 DNA follows: TGCAGTGCTGGTTCGTACCAAGAGACCCAGTACTTC. This chain joins TRBV20-1 and TRBJ2-5; D unclear. Between the trimmed V and J ends, which lost 5 bases and 0 bases, there was a span of 7 bases. The CDR3 has 12 amino acids. Germline V CDR1 and CDR2: DFQATT, SNEGSKA (reference sequence).

This clonotype was counted a few times. This chain links TRBV27 with TRBJ1-4; D is unclear. V lost 2 bases, J lost 8 bases, and 12 bases lay in between. CDR1 is MNHEY, CDR2 SMNVEV, per germline (reference sequence). CDR3 length: 14 amino acids. The CDR3 reads CASSLKPRREKLFF. The CDR3 DNA is TGTGCCAGCAGTTTAAAGCCGCGCAGGGAAAAACTGTTTTTT.